The 13 T cell receptor beta chains given below trace back to one sample, sequenced in a study of T-cell reconstitution after alpha-beta-depleted transplantation in children (dated by TCRdb to 2015 to 2016). The library was built by means of PCR. The sample was run on an Illumina HiSeq 2500. TCR libraries were prepared with molecular barcoding, using unique molecular identifiers to normalize TCRbeta repertoire quantification. TCRdb itself trimmed the public reads at Q25 with fastp, ran MiXCR and retained productive beta chains. When rows share a CDR3 protein, they turn into one entry using the most common DNA and genes. In this sample the table shows roughly 590,000 distinct CDR3 sequences, roughly 15% of which occur a single time. The biggest ten clones account for over 0.95% of the sample. This sample comprised PBMCs from the stem cell graft donor, obtained from the stem cell graft. The receptors shown here come from a human donor who donated a stem cell graft to a child with acute myeloid leukemia.

The CDR3 region is CASSLEGGLVTDTQYF. In nucleotides, the CDR3 is TGTGCCAGCAGCTTAGAGGGGGGGCTTGTCACAGATACGCAGTATTTT. This chain connects TRBV7-2 to TRBJ2-3; possible D gene TRBD2, 7 bases. Germline lookup yields CDR1 SGHTA and CDR2 FQGNSA. V shed 1 base and J shed 2 bases, with 13 bases lying between them. The CDR3 is 16 residues long.

At least ten counts were recorded for this clonotype. V usage is TRBV6-5 and J usage is TRBJ2-1, with a possible D match to TRBD1 (6 bases). V lost 0 bases to trimming and J lost 8 bases, with 17 bases between them. CDR3 size: 16 residues. CDR1 MNHEY and CDR2 SVGAGI come from the germline V gene. Here the CDR3 reads CASSYSIRGRTDEQFF. As DNA, the CDR3 is TGTGCCAGCAGTTACTCGATCAGGGGCCGTACCGATGAGCAGTTCTTC.

V gene TRBV11-2 combines with J gene TRBJ2-1, with TRBD1 matching over 10 bases. Germline assignment: CDR1 SGHAT and CDR2 FQNNGV. This CDR3 contains 15 residues. Trimming removed 5 bases from V and 7 bases from J; junction bases left unmatched: 8. The chain's CDR3 is CASSPGTGVRNEQFF. CDR3 nucleotides: TGTGCCAGCAGCCCCGGGACAGGGGTTAGGAATGAGCAGTTCTTC.

The chain is built from TRBV28 and TRBJ2-5, with TRBD1 identical over 9 bases. The length of the CDR3 is 17 residues. The J segment lost 0 bases and the V segment lost 3 bases, leaving 8 bases of the junction unmatched. From germline, CDR1 is MDHEN and CDR2 SYDVKM. CDR3 sequence: CASSLDRDRVYQETQYF. In DNA form, the CDR3 reads TGTGCCAGCAGTTTGGACCGGGACAGGGTGTACCAAGAGACCCAGTACTTC.

V and J are TRBV20-1 and TRBJ2-6; the D is unclear. V lost 0 bases, J lost 0 bases, and 9 bases lay in between. Germline V gene sequence: CDR1 DFQATT, CDR2 SNEGSKA (reference sequence). CDR3 length: 16 residues. The DNA for the CDR3 is TGCAGTGCTAGAGATAGTAGAACCTCTGGGGCCAACGTCCTGACTTTC. Its translation is CSARDSRTSGANVLTF.

The J gene is TRBJ1-5, the V gene TRBV20-1; D is ambiguous. This CDR3 has 14 amino acids. Per germline, CDR1 DFQATT and CDR2 SNEGSKA (reference sequence). Deletions cut 0 bases from V and 13 bases from J, with 19 bases between. The CDR3 DNA follows: TGCAGTGCTAGAGATGGCGAATTGGGGATATTGCAGCATTTT. Translation gives CSARDGELGILQHF.

The chain joins TRBV12-3 or TRBV12-4 to TRBJ2-1, with D unresolved. The CDR3 consists of 14 residues. Trimming took 5 bases from V and 7 from J, leaving 15 bases between them. This chain's CDR3 is CASSPPGLRNEQFF. CDR3 nucleotide sequence: TGTGCCAGCAGTCCCCCAGGCCTGCGGAATGAGCAGTTCTTC.

This chain links TRBV11-3 with TRBJ2-1; D is tentatively TRBD1 or TRBD2 (5 bases each). Trimming left V 3 bases short and J 9 bases short, with 18 bases between. This CDR3 has 15 amino acids. CDR1 is SGHNT, CDR2 YENEEA, per germline. The CDR3 loop is CASSFSGPFGGEQFF. As DNA, the CDR3 is TGTGCCAGCAGCTTCTCGGGGCCCTTTGGGGGTGAGCAGTTCTTC. The complete variable domain, with remaining parts taken from reference TRBV11-3 and TRBJ2-1, reads EAGVVQSPRYKIIEKKQPVAFWCNPISGHNTLYWYLQNLGQGPELLIRYENEEAVDDSQLPKDRFSAERLKGVDSTLKIQPAELGDSAVYLCASSFSGPFGGEQFFGPGTRLTVL.

There are a few counts of this clonotype. V gene TRBV5-5 combines with J gene TRBJ2-7, with 9 bases fitting TRBD2. V shed 1 base and J 2 bases; nucleotides not matched to a gene: 4. In germline, CDR1 is SGHKS, CDR2 YYEKEE (reference sequence). This CDR3 is 15 amino acids long. This chain's CDR3 is CASSLQLAGTYEQYF. For the CDR3, the DNA is TGTGCCAGCAGCTTGCAACTAGCGGGCACCTACGAGCAGTACTTC.

This clonotype was detected many times. A junction boundary mismatches the germline segment, possibly from a read error. J is TRBJ1-6 and V is TRBV12-3 or TRBV12-4; the D gene is possibly TRBD1 (6 bases). This CDR3 is 13 amino acids long. Here the CDR3 DNA reads TGTGCCAGCAGTTTACGTCAAAGTGCGGGACACAGCTTT. Translating it yields CASSLRQSAGHSF.

This clonotype was picked up a small number of times. The chain employs TRBV20-1 and TRBJ1-5; 8 positions match TRBD1. CDR3 size: 13 residues. Germline assignment: CDR1 DFQATT and CDR2 SNEGSKA (reference sequence). J was trimmed by 5 bases and V by 5 bases; bases with no gene match: 5. The CDR3 sequence is CSAFQGADQPQHF. As DNA, the CDR3 is TGCAGTGCTTTTCAGGGGGCAGATCAGCCCCAGCATTTT.

With regard to this clonotype: It may be a read error: a sequence one base away is much more abundant. V gene TRBV7-2 combines with J gene TRBJ2-3, with TRBD2 matching over 12 bases. Germline V CDR1 and CDR2: SGHTA, FQGNSA. The CDR3 contains 17 residues. Written as DNA, the CDR3 is TGTGCCAGCAGCTTAAGGCTAGCGGGGGGGATGTACGATACGCGGTATTTT. Translation gives CASSLRLAGGMYDTRYF.

This clonotype was detected only a few times. The rearrangement uses TRBV5-6 and TRBJ1-5; no definite D call. The V end was cut by 1 base, the J end by 5 bases, with 10 bases between. The CDR3 is 14 residues long. Germline values: CDR1 SGHDT, CDR2 YYEEEE. The DNA for the CDR3 is TGTGCCAGCAGCTTGTCCGCAGGCCATCAGCCCCAGCATTTT. This translates into CASSLSAGHQPQHF.